A single T cell receptor beta chain is shown here with its context. Antigen specificity is unknown. The data derive from a study of cytomegalovirus exposure and HLA in healthy donors. Broader study findings: Data from an earlier analysis indicated that most TCR beta V segments were productive either about 90% or about 30% of the time.

It was with 60 Vbeta and 13 Jbeta primers that the PCR ran. Only in-frame clones appear in the TCRdb table, and some are missing; sequencing was by immunoSEQ multiplex PCR. The table lists under 90,000 clones. Sequencing input: PBMCs. This TCR was recovered from a man aged 50-60 years in good health and CMV-seropositive.

Here the CDR3 DNA reads TGTGCCAGCAGCGTAGGGAGTATTGTAGCCAACGTCCTGACTTTC. Amino acid sequence: CASSVGSIVANVLTF. The chain employs TRBV9 and TRBJ2-6, with D unresolved. CDR1 SGDLS and CDR2 YYNGEE come from the germline V gene. V lost 0 bases and J 7 bases, leaving 11 bases between the germline ends. This CDR3 region has 15 residues.